One sample yielded the 28 T cell receptor beta chains listed below, sequenced in a study of shared clonotypes between healthy human individuals. The data were produced by immunoSEQ multiplex PCR, yet TCRdb's version contains in-frame clones alone and is incomplete. The sample lists roughly 200,000 clones, around 63% occurring once. The sequenced material came from memory CD4+ T cells sorted from blood. Subset given: CD45RA-negative fraction. These receptors were obtained from a young man in good health.

V usage is TRBV21-1 and J usage is TRBJ2-1; TRBD2, the table's D call, lacks a check against the DNA. TRBV21-1 is given as a pseudogene. CDR3 length equals 10 residues. The CDR3 DNA reads as TGTGCCAGCCTCCTTCCCGAGCAGTTCTTC. Translating gives CASLLPEQFF.

This rearrangement joins TRBV5-1 to TRBJ2-1; 8 bases align to TRBD1. CDR1 is SGHRS, CDR2 YFSETQ, per germline. The CDR3 length is 14 residues. Trimming took 3 bases from V and 5 from J; bases not matched to a gene: 4. This CDR3 reads CASSSQGVNNEQFF. CDR3 nucleotide sequence: TGCGCCAGCAGCTCACAGGGGGTAAACAATGAGCAGTTCTTC. Drawing the rest from reference TRBV5-1 and TRBJ2-1, the complete variable domain is KAGVTQTPRYLIKTRGQQVTLSCSPISGHRSVSWYQQTPGQGLQFLFEYFSETQRNKGNFPGRFSGRQFSNSRSEMNVSTLELGDSALYLCASSSQGVNNEQFFGPGTRLTVL.

The gene calls are TRBV7-2 and TRBJ2-7, with 9 nucleotides matching TRBD1. V lost 3 bases and J lost 3; bases outside the gene matches: 3. The CDR3 has 14 amino acids. Germline values: CDR1 SGHTA, CDR2 FQGNSA. DNA of the CDR3: TGTGCCAGCAGCTTGGGACAGGGCCACTACGAGCAGTACTTC. Translation gives CASSLGQGHYEQYF.

The CDR3 coding sequence is TGTGCCAGCAGCTGGACAGGGGTCGAGCAGTACTTC. Its protein product is CASSWTGVEQYF. The chain uses TRBV14 and TRBJ2-7; 9 bases align to TRBD1. After removal of 5 bases from V and 6 bases from J, the junction contained 2 bases not matched to a gene. Looked up from germline, CDR1 is SGHDN and CDR2 is FVKESK. This CDR3 comprises 12 residues.

The chain links TRBV7-9 to TRBJ2-7, with TRBD2 matching over 8 bases. Trimming at V came to 4 bases and at J to 0 bases, leaving 8 bases not matched to a gene. There are 16 residues in the CDR3. Germline values: CDR1 SEHNR, CDR2 FQNEAQ (reference sequence). The CDR3 region has the DNA TGTGCCAGCAGCTCCTGGGGGAGCGGGAGCTCCTACGAGCAGTACTTC. This sequence encodes CASSSWGSGSSYEQYF.

The gene calls are TRBV5-5 and TRBJ2-5, with 9 nucleotides matching TRBD1. Trimming took 4 bases from V and 2 from J; bases not matched to a gene: 6. Per the germline V gene, CDR1 is SGHKS and CDR2 is YYEKEE (reference sequence). The CDR3 has 15 amino acids. CDR3 nucleotide sequence: TGTGCCAGCAGCCTGCCGACAGGGGGTCAAGAGACCCAGTACTTC. It codes for CASSLPTGGQETQYF.

This clone was counted ten times or more. V gene TRBV20-1 combines with J gene TRBJ2-5, with D hard to call. The V and J ends lost 5 bases and 0 bases respectively, with 4 bases between them. This CDR3 region has 11 residues. Germline CDR1 is DFQATT and CDR2 is SNEGSKA (reference sequence). The CDR3 region has the DNA TGCAGTGCTGAAAACCAAGAGACCCAGTACTTC. It specifies CSAENQETQYF.

J is TRBJ1-2 and V is TRBV29-1, with 8 positions matching TRBD1. CDR1 SQVTM and CDR2 ANQGSEA come from the germline V gene. V was pared by 6 bases and J by 7 bases, with 7 bases of the junction left unmatched. The CDR3 loop spans 12 amino acids. The CDR3 sequence: CSVLTGVGGYTF. The CDR3 region has the DNA TGCAGCGTATTGACAGGGGTGGGTGGCTACACCTTC.

In this sample, this clone turned up once. The chain combines TRBV5-4 with TRBJ1-2; no reliable D call. The CDR3 covers 12 residues. The V end lost 0 bases, the J end lost 6 bases, and 6 bases lay between the germline ends. Germline V gives CDR1 SGHNT, CDR2 YYREEE (reference sequence). Here the CDR3 reads CASSLAGDGYTF. The CDR3 bases are TGTGCCAGCAGCTTGGCTGGGGATGGCTACACCTTC.

This chain connects TRBV5-1 to TRBJ2-5, with 8 bases matching TRBD1. This CDR3 is 16 amino acids long. Germline assignment: CDR1 SGHRS and CDR2 YFSETQ. V lost 4 bases, J lost 0 bases, and 8 bases stayed unmatched. The CDR3 reads CASSIRGQAHQETQYF. CDR3 DNA: TGCGCCAGCAGCATACGGGGACAGGCTCACCAAGAGACCCAGTACTTC.

Of note for this clone: Only one base separates this from a far larger clonotype, so it likely reflects a read error. Other DNA sequences from this sample encode an identical CDR3 as well. J is TRBJ2-1 and V is TRBV7-2; D is ambiguous. The V end was cut by 1 base, the J end by 5 bases, with 6 bases between. From germline, CDR1 is SGHTA and CDR2 FQGNSA. The CDR3 totals 13 residues. This CDR3 reads CASSLGQNNEQFF. As DNA, the CDR3 is TGTGCCAGCAGCTTAGGGCAGAACAATGAGCAGTTCTTC.

V is TRBV6-1 and J is TRBJ2-3, with 8 positions matching TRBD2. The CDR3 spans 16 residues. With 6 bases clipped from V and 6 bases from J, the junction kept 14 bases outside the gene matches. Per the germline V gene, CDR1 is MNHNS and CDR2 is SASEGT. As DNA, the CDR3 is TGTGCCAGCAGCGAACGGGTAGCGGGATGGGGGGATACGCAGTATTTT. Its protein is CASSERVAGWGDTQYF.

This chain uses TRBV9 with TRBJ2-2, with 11 bases lining up with TRBD2. Trimming removed 5 bases from V and 3 bases from J; junction bases left unmatched: 6. CDR1 is SGDLS and CDR2 is YYNGEE in the germline V gene. The CDR3 spans 16 residues. CDR3: CASSFSGRADTGELFF. CDR3 coding DNA: TGTGCCAGCAGTTTTAGCGGGAGGGCGGACACCGGGGAGCTGTTTTTT.

CDR3 sequence (DNA): TGTGCCAGCACCGGGCTGAACACTGAAGCTTTCTTT. It encodes CASTGLNTEAFF. V and J are TRBV7-2 and TRBJ1-1, with D hard to call. Germline assignment: CDR1 SGHTA and CDR2 FQGNSA. The length of the CDR3 is 12 residues. V lost 7 bases to trimming and J lost 0 bases, with 6 bases between them.

CDR3 loop: CASSPDRDNTDTQYF. The CDR3 coding sequence is TGCGCCAGCAGCCCCGACAGGGATAACACAGATACGCAGTATTTT. This rearrangement joins TRBV5-1 to TRBJ2-3, with TRBD1 identical over 7 bases. The CDR3 is 15 residues long. With V trimmed by 4 bases and J by 2 bases, 7 bases remained unmatched. Germline V gene lookup returns CDR1 SGHRS and CDR2 YFSETQ.

This clone was seen only once. V usage is TRBV2 and J usage is TRBJ2-1; D gene uncertain. Per the germline V gene, CDR1 is SNHLY and CDR2 is FYNNEI. With 0 bases removed from V and 4 bases from J, the gap between germline ends came to 10 bases. The CDR3 spans 15 residues. The CDR3 spells CASSEASPEYNEQFF. CDR3 sequence (DNA): TGTGCCAGCAGTGAAGCTAGTCCAGAGTACAATGAGCAGTTCTTC.

The table lists this clone with a count of one. The chain uses TRBV6-1 and TRBJ2-7, with D tentatively TRBD2 (5 bases). The V gene lost 7 bases and the J gene lost 3 bases, with 13 bases spanning the gap. Per germline, CDR1 MNHNS and CDR2 SASEGT. This CDR3 has 13 amino acids. The CDR3 sequence is CASTSGNDYEQYF. The CDR3, as DNA: TGTGCCAGCACGAGCGGTAACGACTACGAGCAGTACTTC.

The chain is built from TRBV6-5 and TRBJ2-6; the D is unclear. Looked up from germline, CDR1 is MNHEY and CDR2 is SVGAGI. This CDR3 contains 16 residues. The V gene lost 0 bases and the J gene lost 1 base, with 7 bases spanning the gap. CDR3: CASSYSFESGANVLTF. Here the CDR3 DNA reads TGTGCCAGCAGTTACTCTTTTGAATCTGGGGCCAACGTCCTGACTTTC.

The J gene is TRBJ1-4, the V gene TRBV5-1; TRBD1 matches 7 bases. This CDR3 has 12 residues. CDR1 is SGHRS and CDR2 is YFSETQ in the germline V gene. After removal of 3 bases from V and 8 bases from J, the junction contained 1 base not matched to a gene. CDR3 residues: CASSWTGEKLFF. The DNA for the CDR3 is TGCGCCAGCAGCTGGACAGGCGAAAAACTGTTTTTT.

This clone was counted between two and nine times. The chain uses TRBV11-1 and TRBJ2-1; D may be TRBD2 (6 bases). CDR3 size: 16 residues. The germline V gene has CDR1 SGHAT and CDR2 FQDESV (reference sequence). V lost 1 base and J lost 4, with 14 bases in between. The CDR3, as DNA: TGTGCCAGCAGCTTAGATAGGGACGGGGGATACAATGAGCAGTTCTTC. This gives the protein CASSLDRDGGYNEQFF. Variable domain in full (rest from reference TRBV11-1 and TRBJ2-1): EAEVAQSPRYKITEKSQAVAFWCDPISGHATLYWYRQILGQGPELLVQFQDESVVDDSQLPKDRFSAERLKGVDSTLKIQPAELGDSAMYLCASSLDRDGGYNEQFFGPGTRLTVL.

This chain connects TRBV15 to TRBJ1-5; D may be TRBD1 (5 bases). Germline-derived CDR1 and CDR2 are LNHNV and YYDKDF (reference sequence). V was trimmed by 3 bases and J by 3 bases, leaving 9 bases between them. The CDR3 totals 14 residues. The CDR3 DNA follows: TGTGCCACCAGCAGTAGACAGCTCAATCAGCCCCAGCATTTT. The encoded protein is CATSSRQLNQPQHF.

The CDR3: CATTERSTDTQYF. CDR3 coding DNA: TGTGCCACCACGGAGCGGAGCACAGATACGCAGTATTTT. The chain recombines TRBV15 with TRBJ2-3, with D maybe TRBD2 (5 bases). The CDR3 length is 13 residues. Per the germline V gene, CDR1 is LNHNV and CDR2 is YYDKDF (reference sequence). V gave up 7 bases and J gave up 0 bases, with 8 bases separating them.

The chain carries TRBV30 and TRBJ2-7, with D unresolved. Germline loops: CDR1 GTSNPN, CDR2 SVGIG (reference sequence). The CDR3 has 11 amino acids. The germline V and J ends were trimmed by 3 bases and 7 bases, with 10 bases remaining between them. The CDR3 coding sequence is TGTGCCTGGAGGGATCGTAGGGAGCAGTACTTC. This encodes CAWRDRREQYF.

This clone has ten or more counts. The chain couples TRBV2 to TRBJ1-4; D unclear. The V end was cut by 4 bases, the J end by 7 bases, with 7 bases between. Germline V lookup: CDR1 SNHLY, CDR2 FYNNEI. The CDR3 totals 12 residues. The CDR3 coding sequence is TGTGCCAGCAGTGGGGATTTTGAAAAACTGTTTTTT. Its translation: CASSGDFEKLFF.

The chain is built from TRBV28 and TRBJ1-2; possibly TRBD1 for D (5 bases). CDR3 length: 13 residues. Deletions cut 7 bases from V and 3 bases from J, with 12 bases between. Germline values: CDR1 MDHEN, CDR2 SYDVKM. CDR3 nucleotides: TGTGCCAGCACCTCGGGGGGGGACTATGGCTACACCTTC. This codes for CASTSGGDYGYTF.

The chain recombines TRBV11-3 with TRBJ2-1; the D gene is possibly TRBD2 (5 bases). Trimming stripped 0 bases from V and 8 bases from J, with 8 bases between. The CDR3 is made up of 13 amino acids. Germline V gene lookup returns CDR1 SGHNT and CDR2 YENEEA. Here the CDR3 DNA reads TGTGCCAGCAGCTTAGAGGCGGGCGATGAGCAGTTCTTC. Its translation is CASSLEAGDEQFF.

The rearrangement uses TRBV4-1 and TRBJ1-2, with D perhaps matching TRBD1 (5 bases). Germline V gene data show CDR1 as MGHRA and CDR2 as YSYEKL. The CDR3 spans 16 residues. The V end lost 2 bases, the J end lost 2 bases, and 15 bases lay between the germline ends. The CDR3 DNA reads as TGCGCCAGCAGCCAATTTTGGGGACGGATGAACTATGGCTACACCTTC. The encoded protein is CASSQFWGRMNYGYTF.

J is TRBJ2-7 and V is TRBV29-1, with D perhaps matching TRBD1 (6 bases). CDR3 length: 14 amino acids. Germline values: CDR1 SQVTM, CDR2 ANQGSEA. V lost 6 bases, J lost 0 bases, and 15 bases lay in between. CDR3 sequence: CSVSDRISSYEQYF. DNA for the CDR3: TGCAGCGTGTCAGACAGGATAAGCTCCTACGAGCAGTACTTC.